A selection of T cell receptor beta chains follows, all from one sample in a study of regulatory T cells in long-lasting Graves disease. TCRdb re-derived calls from the multiplex PCR reads in MiXCR, one entry per CDR3 protein. This table has 550,000 to 600,000 distinct CDR3 sequences, about 16% appearing once. The sample was also reused in another study, on T cells in Graves' hyperthyroidism and ophthalmopathy.

Sequenced material: peripheral blood mononuclear cells (PBMCs), taken at new diagnosis, from a patient treated with antithyroid drugs. Receptors were obtained from a man aged 18 to 29 with Graves disease. Both conserved end residues are part of each CDR3. Each record gives: V gene, clone size, D gene, J gene, CDR3 DNA, CDR3 protein. D genes are given only for firm matches. Expanded clones get a size class; other rows say once, few or many, or leave the size out.

V: TRBV4-1; size: NA; D: NA; J: TRBJ1-5; DNA: TGCGCCAGCAGTTTGACAGAGACTAGCAATCAGCCCCAGCATTTT; CDR3: CASSLTETSNQPQHF
V: TRBV28; size: many; D: NA; J: TRBJ2-1; DNA: TGTGCCAGCAGTCTAACGGAGGGGGAGGGCTCCTGGAATGAGCAGTTCTTC; CDR3: CASSLTEGEGSWNEQFF
V: TRBV30; size: few; D: NA; J: TRBJ1-1; DNA: TGTGCCTGGAACCTCCCCGGGAACACTGAAGCTTTCTTT; CDR3: CAWNLPGNTEAFF
V: TRBV3-1; size: NA; D: TRBD1; J: TRBJ1-4; DNA: TGTGCCAACAGCCAAGATAGAACAGGGGGGCGAAAACTGTTTTTT; CDR3: CANSQDRTGGRKLFF
V: TRBV7-2; size: many; D: NA; J: TRBJ2-3; DNA: TGTGCCAGCAGCTTGAAGCCCACAGATACGCAGTATTTT; CDR3: CASSLKPTDTQYF
V: TRBV11-2; size: NA; D: TRBD2; J: TRBJ2-5; DNA: TGTGCCAGCAGCCAAGCGGGGGTCCAAGAGACCCAGTACTTC; CDR3: CASSQAGVQETQYF
V: TRBV9; size: few; D: NA; J: TRBJ2-7; DNA: TGTGCCAGCAGCGCCAGTCACAGCTACGAGCAGTACTTC; CDR3: CASSASHSYEQYF
V: TRBV19; size: few; D: NA; J: TRBJ2-7; DNA: TGTGCCACGGAAGTCAGCCTTGATAATGGGCAGTACTTC; CDR3: CATEVSLDNGQYF
V: TRBV30; size: many; D: NA; J: TRBJ2-7; DNA: TGTGCCTGGAGTTTCGGAAATGACGAGCAGTACTTC; CDR3: CAWSFGNDEQYF
V: TRBV11-2; size: many; D: NA; J: TRBJ2-7; DNA: TGTGCCAGCAGCTTATTAGAGGATGCCGAGCAGTACTTC; CDR3: CASSLLEDAEQYF
V: TRBV5-8; size: few; D: NA; J: TRBJ2-7; DNA: TGTGCCAGCAGCTTGTACGTCAGTGGATACGAGCAGTACTTC; CDR3: CASSLYVSGYEQYF